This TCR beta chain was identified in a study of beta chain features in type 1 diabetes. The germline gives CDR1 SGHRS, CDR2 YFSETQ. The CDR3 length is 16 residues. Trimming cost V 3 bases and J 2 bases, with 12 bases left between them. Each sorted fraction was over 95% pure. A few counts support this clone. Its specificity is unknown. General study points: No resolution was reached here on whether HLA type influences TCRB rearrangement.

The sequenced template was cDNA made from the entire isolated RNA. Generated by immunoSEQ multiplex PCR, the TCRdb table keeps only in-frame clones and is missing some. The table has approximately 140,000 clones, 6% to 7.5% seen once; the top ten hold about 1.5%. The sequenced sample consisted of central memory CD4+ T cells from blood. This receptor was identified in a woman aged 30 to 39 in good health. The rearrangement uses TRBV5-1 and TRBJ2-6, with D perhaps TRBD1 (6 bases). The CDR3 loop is CASSWDPGAGANVLTF. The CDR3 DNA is TGCGCCAGCAGCTGGGACCCAGGGGCTGGGGCCAACGTCCTGACTTTC.